Presented here are 13 T cell receptor beta chains from one specimen sequenced in a study of identical twins. TCRdb redid the calling of the 5' RACE reads with MiXCR, one entry per CDR3 protein. The sample shows about 520,000 distinct CDR3 sequences, under 25% of them seen only once. These data were likewise used in another study, on T cells expressing NK-cell markers.

Source material: CD4+ T cells sorted from blood. These receptors were obtained from a woman under 30 in good health.

This clonotype appeared a few times. J is TRBJ2-2 and V is TRBV24-1; D is unclear. Between the trimmed V and J ends, which lost 5 bases and 4 bases, there was a span of 13 bases. Looked up from germline, CDR1 is KGHDR and CDR2 is SFDVKD. CDR3 length: 15 residues. The CDR3 sequence is CATSGGSWGTGELFF. The CDR3, as DNA: TGTGCCACCAGTGGCGGTAGTTGGGGCACCGGGGAGCTGTTTTTT.

This clonotype has only one observation. The V and J genes are TRBV5-6 and TRBJ2-2; D gene ambiguous. The CDR3 sequence is 14 residues long. Germline CDR1 SGHDT, CDR2 YYEEEE. V was clipped by 1 base and J by 2 bases, with 6 bases between them. CDR3 sequence reads: CASSLKRNTGELFF. DNA for the CDR3: TGTGCCAGCAGCTTGAAGCGAAACACCGGGGAGCTGTTTTTT.

This clonotype has just a few counts. The V call is TRBV9, the J call TRBJ2-7; tentatively, D is TRBD1 (6 bases). The CDR3 runs to 15 residues. The germline V and J ends were trimmed by 3 bases and 3 bases, with 16 bases remaining between them. The germline V gene encodes CDR1 SGDLS and CDR2 YYNGEE. This CDR3 is CASSANPGHNYEQYF. Here the CDR3 DNA reads TGTGCCAGCAGCGCAAACCCGGGACATAACTACGAGCAGTACTTC.

In its sample, this clonotype was seen a few times. The rearrangement links TRBV7-7 to TRBJ2-1, with a weak D call TRBD2 (6 bases). This CDR3 has 15 residues. V shed 5 bases and J shed 2 bases, with 13 bases lying between them. The germline V gene encodes CDR1 SSHAT and CDR2 FNYEAQ (reference sequence). In DNA form, the CDR3 reads TGTGCCAGCAGCAGACTAAGCGGGCCCTACAATGAGCAGTTCTTC. This gives the protein CASSRLSGPYNEQFF.

V gene TRBV7-9 combines with J gene TRBJ2-7; D possibly corresponds to TRBD1 (6 bases). V was clipped by 5 bases and J by 6 bases, with 14 bases between them. This CDR3 is 13 amino acids long. Germline CDR1 reads SEHNR; CDR2 reads FQNEAQ (reference sequence). CDR3 coding DNA: TGTGCCAGCAGCCCGAGAACAGGGAGCGAGCAGTACTTC. Protein product: CASSPRTGSEQYF.

The chain employs TRBV7-9 and TRBJ2-1; 7 positions match TRBD2. V dropped 3 bases and J dropped 9; count of bases not matched to a gene: 11. CDR1 is SEHNR, CDR2 FQNEAQ, per germline (reference sequence). The CDR3 has 15 residues. CDR3 in DNA: TGTGCCAGCAGCTTGGCTCAGAGTAGCGGGTCTGAGCAGTTCTTC. Translating it yields CASSLAQSSGSEQFF.

In this sample, this clonotype turned up many times. The chain has TRBV6-5 and TRBJ2-5; no definite D call. CDR1 MNHEY and CDR2 SVGAGI come from the germline V gene. With 0 bases removed from V and 7 bases from J, the gap between germline ends came to 3 bases. There are 11 residues in the CDR3. For the CDR3, the DNA is TGTGCCAGCAGTTACTCGGGGACCCAGTACTTC. It specifies CASSYSGTQYF.

The chain has TRBV5-1 and TRBJ2-2, with D tentatively TRBD1 (6 bases). Germline lookup yields CDR1 SGHRS and CDR2 YFSETQ. Trimming shortened V by 5 bases and J by 1 base, and 12 bases separated the two germline ends. This CDR3 is 15 amino acids long. The CDR3 protein is CASRYPQGNTGELFF. The CDR3 coding sequence is TGCGCCAGCAGGTACCCACAGGGGAACACCGGGGAGCTGTTTTTT.

There are a few counts of this clonotype. The chain is built from TRBV20-1 and TRBJ1-2; D uncertain. CDR3 size: 14 residues. Between the trimmed V and J ends, which lost 3 bases and 0 bases, there was a span of 11 bases. Germline CDR1 DFQATT, CDR2 SNEGSKA (reference sequence). The CDR3 region has the DNA TGCAGTGCTAGTTATGGACCTTCTAACTATGGCTACACCTTC. Protein product: CSASYGPSNYGYTF.

This clonotype has only a few counts. The DNA of the CDR3 is TGTGCCAGCAGTTACTTACTAGCAACAGATACGCAGTATTTT. This gives the protein CASSYLLATDTQYF. J is TRBJ2-3 and V is TRBV6-5; D is perhaps TRBD2 (6 bases). There are 14 residues in the CDR3. The V end was cut by 1 base, the J end by 3 bases, with 8 bases between. Germline V gene data show CDR1 as MNHEY and CDR2 as SVGAGI.

V and J are TRBV20-1 and TRBJ2-3, with TRBD2 matching 11 bases. The CDR3 consists of 17 residues. Looked up from germline, CDR1 is DFQATT and CDR2 is SNEGSKA (reference sequence). V shed 2 bases and J 0 bases; nucleotides not matched to a gene: 7. CDR3 protein: CSARTSGRGSSTDTQYF. The CDR3 coding sequence is TGCAGTGCTAGAACTAGCGGGAGAGGCTCTAGCACAGATACGCAGTATTTT.

This clonotype was counted between two and nine times. The genes are TRBV27 and TRBJ2-2; 9 bases fit TRBD2. Germline V gives CDR1 MNHEY, CDR2 SMNVEV (reference sequence). CDR3 length equals 14 residues. J was trimmed by 6 bases and V by 7 bases; bases with no gene match: 6. CDR3 DNA sequence: TGTGCCAGCAAGCGGCGGGAGGGATCCGGGGAGCTGTTTTTT. This encodes CASKRREGSGELFF.

This chain links TRBV5-1 with TRBJ2-1; D might be TRBD1 or TRBD2, each matching 5 bases. The CDR3 contains 16 residues. The V end was cut by 2 bases, the J end by 0 bases, with 12 bases between. Germline CDR1 reads SGHRS; CDR2 reads YFSETQ. The CDR3: CASSFSGPSSYNEQFF. The CDR3 DNA follows: TGCGCCAGCAGCTTTTCGGGGCCGAGCTCCTACAATGAGCAGTTCTTC.